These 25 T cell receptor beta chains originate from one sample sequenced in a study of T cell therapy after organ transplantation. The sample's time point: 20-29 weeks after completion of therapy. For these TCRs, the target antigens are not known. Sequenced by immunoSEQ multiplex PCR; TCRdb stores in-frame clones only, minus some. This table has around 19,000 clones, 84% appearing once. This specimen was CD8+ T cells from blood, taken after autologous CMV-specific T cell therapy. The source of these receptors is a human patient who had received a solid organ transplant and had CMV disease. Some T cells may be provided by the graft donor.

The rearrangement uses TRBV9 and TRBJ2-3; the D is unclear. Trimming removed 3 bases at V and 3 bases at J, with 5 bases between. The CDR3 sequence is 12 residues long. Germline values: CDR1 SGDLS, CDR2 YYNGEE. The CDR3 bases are TGTGCCAGCAGCGAAGGTACAGATACGCAGTATTTT. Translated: CASSEGTDTQYF.

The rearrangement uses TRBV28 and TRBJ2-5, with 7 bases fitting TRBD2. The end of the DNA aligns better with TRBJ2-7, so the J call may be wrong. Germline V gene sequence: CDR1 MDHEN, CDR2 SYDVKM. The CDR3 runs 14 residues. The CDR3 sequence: CASSLGGSQDEQYF. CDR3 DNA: TGTGCCAGCAGTTTAGGCGGGAGTCAAGACGAGCAGTACTTC.

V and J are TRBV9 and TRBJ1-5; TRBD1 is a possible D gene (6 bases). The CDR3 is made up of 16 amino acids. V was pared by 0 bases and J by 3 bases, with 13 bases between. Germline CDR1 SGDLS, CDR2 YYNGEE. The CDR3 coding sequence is TGTGCCAGCAGCGTAGATGAGGGGACATACAATCAGCCCCAGCATTTT. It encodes CASSVDEGTYNQPQHF.

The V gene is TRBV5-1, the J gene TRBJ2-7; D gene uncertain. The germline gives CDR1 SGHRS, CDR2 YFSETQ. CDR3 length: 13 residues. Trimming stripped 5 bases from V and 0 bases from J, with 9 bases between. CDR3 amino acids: CASRGDTSYEQYF. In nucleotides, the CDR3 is TGCGCCAGCAGGGGTGACACCTCCTACGAGCAGTACTTC.

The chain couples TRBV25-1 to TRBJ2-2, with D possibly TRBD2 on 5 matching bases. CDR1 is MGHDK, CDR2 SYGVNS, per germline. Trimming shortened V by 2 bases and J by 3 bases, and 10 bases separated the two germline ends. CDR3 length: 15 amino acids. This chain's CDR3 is CASSEGSRDTGELFF. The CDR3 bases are TGTGCCAGCAGTGAAGGGTCGAGGGACACCGGGGAGCTGTTTTTT.

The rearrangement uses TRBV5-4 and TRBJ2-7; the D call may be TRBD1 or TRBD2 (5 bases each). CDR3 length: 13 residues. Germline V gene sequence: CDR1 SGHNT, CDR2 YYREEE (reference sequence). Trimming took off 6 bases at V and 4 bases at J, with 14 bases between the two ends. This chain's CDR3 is CASTRDQLYEQYF. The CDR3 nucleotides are TGTGCCAGCACCAGGGACCAACTTTACGAGCAGTACTTC.

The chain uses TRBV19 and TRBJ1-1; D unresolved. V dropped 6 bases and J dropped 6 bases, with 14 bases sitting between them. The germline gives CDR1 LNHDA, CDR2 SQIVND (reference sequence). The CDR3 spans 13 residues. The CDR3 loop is CASRIFRGSEAFF. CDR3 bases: TGTGCCAGTAGAATCTTCCGGGGATCTGAAGCTTTCTTT.

The CDR3 loop is CASSQSTGARTSGSYEQYF. DNA for the CDR3: TGCGCCAGCAGCCAAAGCACAGGGGCTAGGACTAGCGGCTCCTACGAGCAGTACTTC. The V call is TRBV4-3, the J call TRBJ2-7, with 10 bases identical to TRBD2. The V segment lost 2 bases and the J segment 0 bases; nucleotides outside the gene matches: 13. Germline V gives CDR1 LGHNA, CDR2 YSLEER. This CDR3 comprises 19 residues.

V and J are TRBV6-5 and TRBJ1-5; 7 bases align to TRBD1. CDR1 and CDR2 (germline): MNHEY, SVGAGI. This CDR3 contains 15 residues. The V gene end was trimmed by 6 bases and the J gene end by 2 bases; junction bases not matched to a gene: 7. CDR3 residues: CASSPTGNGNQPQHF. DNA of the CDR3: TGTGCCAGCAGCCCGACAGGGAATGGCAATCAGCCCCAGCATTTT.

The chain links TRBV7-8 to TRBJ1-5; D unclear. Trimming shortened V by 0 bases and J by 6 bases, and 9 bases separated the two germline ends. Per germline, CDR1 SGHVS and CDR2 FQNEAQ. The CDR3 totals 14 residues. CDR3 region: CASSLAGWAQPQHF. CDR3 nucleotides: TGTGCCAGCAGCTTAGCCGGCTGGGCTCAGCCCCAGCATTTT.

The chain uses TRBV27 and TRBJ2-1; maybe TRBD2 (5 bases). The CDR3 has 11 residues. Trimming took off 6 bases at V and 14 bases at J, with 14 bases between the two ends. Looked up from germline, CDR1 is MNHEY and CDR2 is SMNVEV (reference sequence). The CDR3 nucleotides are TGTGCCAGCAGATTCGGGGTTTTGGAGTTCTTC. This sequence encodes CASRFGVLEFF.

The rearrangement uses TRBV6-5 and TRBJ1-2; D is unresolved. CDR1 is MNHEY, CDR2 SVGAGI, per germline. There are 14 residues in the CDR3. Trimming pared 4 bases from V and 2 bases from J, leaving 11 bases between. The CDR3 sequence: CASSSGIYNYGYTF. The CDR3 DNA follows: TGTGCCAGCAGTTCAGGAATCTACAACTATGGCTACACCTTC.

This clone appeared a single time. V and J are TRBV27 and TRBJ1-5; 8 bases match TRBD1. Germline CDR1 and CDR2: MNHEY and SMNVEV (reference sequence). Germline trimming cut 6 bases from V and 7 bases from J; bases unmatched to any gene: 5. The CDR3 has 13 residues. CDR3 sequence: CASRLGQGQPQHF. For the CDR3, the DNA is TGTGCCAGCAGACTTGGACAGGGACAGCCCCAGCATTTT.

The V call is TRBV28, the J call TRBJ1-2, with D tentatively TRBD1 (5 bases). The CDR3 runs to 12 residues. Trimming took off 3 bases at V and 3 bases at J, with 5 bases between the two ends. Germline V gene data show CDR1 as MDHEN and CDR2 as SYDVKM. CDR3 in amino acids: CASSLTDYGYTF. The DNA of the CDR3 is TGTGCCAGCAGTTTGACAGACTATGGCTACACCTTC.

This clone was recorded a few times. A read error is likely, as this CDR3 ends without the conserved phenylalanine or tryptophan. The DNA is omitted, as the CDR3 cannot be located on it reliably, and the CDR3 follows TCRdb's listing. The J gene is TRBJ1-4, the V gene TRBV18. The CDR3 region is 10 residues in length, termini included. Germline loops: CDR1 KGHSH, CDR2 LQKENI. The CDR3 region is CASSPICSGG.

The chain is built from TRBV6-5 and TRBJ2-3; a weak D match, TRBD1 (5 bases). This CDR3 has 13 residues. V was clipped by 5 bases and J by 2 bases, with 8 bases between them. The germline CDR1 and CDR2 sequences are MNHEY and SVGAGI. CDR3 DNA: TGTGCCAGCAGTAGACAGATCACAGATACGCAGTATTTT. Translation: CASSRQITDTQYF.

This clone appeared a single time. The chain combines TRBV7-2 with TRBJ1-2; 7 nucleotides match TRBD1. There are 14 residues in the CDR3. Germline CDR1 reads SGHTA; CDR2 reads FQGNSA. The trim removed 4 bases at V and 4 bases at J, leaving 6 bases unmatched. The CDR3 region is CASSSVPGGYGYTF. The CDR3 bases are TGTGCCAGCAGCTCCGTTCCAGGGGGCTATGGCTACACCTTC.

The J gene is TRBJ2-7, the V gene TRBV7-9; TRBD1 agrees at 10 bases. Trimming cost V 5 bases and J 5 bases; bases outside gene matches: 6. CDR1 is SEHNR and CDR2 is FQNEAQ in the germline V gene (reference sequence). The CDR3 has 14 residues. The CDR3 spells CASSDPGTGDEQYF. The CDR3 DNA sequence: TGTGCCAGCAGCGACCCCGGGACAGGGGACGAGCAGTACTTC.

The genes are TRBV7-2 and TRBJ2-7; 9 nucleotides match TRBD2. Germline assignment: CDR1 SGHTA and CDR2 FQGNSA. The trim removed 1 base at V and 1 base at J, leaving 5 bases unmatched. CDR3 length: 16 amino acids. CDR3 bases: TGTGCCAGCAGCTTAGTGCGGGAGGGCCTGTCCTACGAGCAGTACTTC. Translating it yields CASSLVREGLSYEQYF.

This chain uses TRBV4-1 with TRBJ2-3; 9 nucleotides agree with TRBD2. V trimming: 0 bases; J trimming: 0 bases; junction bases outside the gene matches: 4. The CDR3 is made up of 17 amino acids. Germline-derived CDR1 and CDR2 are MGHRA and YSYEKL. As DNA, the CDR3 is TGCGCCAGCAGCCAAGATAGCCTAGCGGGGAGCACAGATACGCAGTATTTT. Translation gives CASSQDSLAGSTDTQYF.

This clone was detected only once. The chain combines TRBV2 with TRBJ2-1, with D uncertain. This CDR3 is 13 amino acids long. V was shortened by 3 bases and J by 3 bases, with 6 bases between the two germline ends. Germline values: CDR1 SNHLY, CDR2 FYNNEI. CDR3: CASSEDGYNEQFF. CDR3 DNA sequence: TGTGCCAGCAGTGAGGACGGCTACAATGAGCAGTTCTTC. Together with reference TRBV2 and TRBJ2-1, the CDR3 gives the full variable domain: EPEVTQTPSHQVTQMGQEVILRCVPISNHLYFYWYRQILGQKVEFLVSFYNNEISEKSEIFDDQFSVERPDGSNFTLKIRSTKLEDSAMYFCASSEDGYNEQFFGPGTRLTVL.

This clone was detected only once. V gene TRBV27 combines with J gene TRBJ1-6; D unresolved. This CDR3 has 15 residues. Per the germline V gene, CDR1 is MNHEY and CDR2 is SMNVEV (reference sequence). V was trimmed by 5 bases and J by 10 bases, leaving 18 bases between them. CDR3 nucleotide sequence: TGTGCCAGCAGTCCCCTACCCGGAGTCGGGTCACCCCTCCACTTT. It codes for CASSPLPGVGSPLHF.

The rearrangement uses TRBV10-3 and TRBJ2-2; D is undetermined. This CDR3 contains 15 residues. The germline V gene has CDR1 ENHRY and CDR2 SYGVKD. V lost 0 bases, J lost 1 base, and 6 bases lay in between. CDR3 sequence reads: CAISESTGNTGELFF. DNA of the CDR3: TGTGCCATCAGTGAGTCAACGGGGAACACCGGGGAGCTGTTTTTT.

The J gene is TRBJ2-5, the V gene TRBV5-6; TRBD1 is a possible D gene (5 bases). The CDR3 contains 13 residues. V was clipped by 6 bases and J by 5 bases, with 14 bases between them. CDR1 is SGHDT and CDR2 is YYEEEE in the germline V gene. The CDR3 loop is CASTVGLMETQYF. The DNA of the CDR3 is TGTGCCAGCACCGTGGGGCTCATGGAGACCCAGTACTTC.

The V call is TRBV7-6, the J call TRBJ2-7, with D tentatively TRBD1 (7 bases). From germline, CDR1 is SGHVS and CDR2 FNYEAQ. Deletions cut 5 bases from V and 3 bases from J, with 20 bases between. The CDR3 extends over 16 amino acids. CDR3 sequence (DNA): TGTGCCAGCAGCCCTTTTAGACAGGGAGGTGGCTACGAGCAGTACTTC. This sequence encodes CASSPFRQGGGYEQYF. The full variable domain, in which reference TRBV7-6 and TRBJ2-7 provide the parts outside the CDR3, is GAGVSQSPRYKVTKRGQDVALRCDPISGHVSLYWYRQALGQGPEFLTYFNYEAQQDKSGLPNDRFSAERPEGSISTLTIQRTEQRDSAMYRCASSPFRQGGGYEQYFGPGTRLTVT.